The 15 T cell receptor beta chains reported below all come from one sample, sequenced in a study of regulatory T cells in long-lasting Graves disease. For TCR beta, libraries came from iRepertoire HTBI primers and Arm-PCR of CDR3 regions. TCRdb re-analysed the multiplex PCR reads in MiXCR, keeping a single row per CDR3 protein. The table includes approximately 690,000 distinct CDR3 sequences, about 32% detected once. Sample time point: persistent/refractory GD, antithyroid drugs over 5 years with positive TRAb. Researchers made the TCR library from RNA that was extracted from PBMCs. The input for sequencing was peripheral blood mononuclear cells (PBMCs), taken when the disease was refractory, from a patient treated with antithyroid drugs. All receptors derive from a female donor with Graves disease.

Turning to this clonotype: A read error may explain this, as a much larger clone is one base away. The chain links TRBV12-3 or TRBV12-4 to TRBJ1-1; the D gene is possibly TRBD1 (5 bases). This CDR3 comprises 14 residues. DNA for the CDR3: TGTGCCAGCAAGCAATCGGGGCTGGCCACTGGAGCTTTCTTT. This translates into CASKQSGLATGAFF.

The chain has TRBV6-1 and TRBJ1-2, with a weak D call TRBD1 (6 bases). CDR1 is MNHNS and CDR2 is SASEGT in the germline V gene. The CDR3 is 13 residues long. Trimming took 6 bases from V and 4 from J, leaving 12 bases between them. In nucleotides, the CDR3 is TGTGCCAGCAGCATGCAGGGGTTCTATGGCTACACCTTC. The encoded protein is CASSMQGFYGYTF.

The chain links TRBV12-3 or TRBV12-4 to TRBJ1-2, with 7 bases matching TRBD1. The CDR3 has 13 residues. J lost 7 bases, V lost 4 bases, and 6 bases had no gene match. CDR3 loop: CASSSRQGTGYTF. In nucleotides, the CDR3 is TGTGCCAGCAGTTCCCGACAGGGAACTGGCTACACCTTC.

This clonotype came up a few times. The chain couples TRBV7-2 to TRBJ2-2; 12 bases line up with TRBD2. In germline, CDR1 is SGHTA, CDR2 FQGNSA. This CDR3 region has 19 residues. V gave up 0 bases and J gave up 6 bases; unmatched junction bases: 11. The CDR3 DNA follows: TGTGCCAGCAGCTTAGCCAGGCGCAGACTAGCGGGAGTTGCCGGGGAGCTGTTTTTT. Its translation is CASSLARRRLAGVAGELFF.

This clonotype has a handful of counts. The V and J genes are TRBV24-1 and TRBJ1-2; D unclear. The CDR3 covers 12 residues. The ends were cut back, 5 bases at V and 6 bases at J, with 9 bases in the middle. CDR1 is KGHDR, CDR2 SFDVKD, per germline. CDR3 amino acids: CATSARKNGYTF. The DNA of the CDR3 is TGTGCCACCAGTGCGAGGAAAAATGGCTACACCTTC.

The genes are TRBV6-1 and TRBJ1-1, with D unresolved. Between the trimmed V and J ends, which lost 7 bases and 4 bases, there was a span of 10 bases. The CDR3 totals 12 residues. In germline, CDR1 is MNHNS, CDR2 SASEGT. The CDR3 DNA reads TGTGCCAGCACCCCCAGCGGCACTGAAGCTTTCTTT. Amino acid sequence: CASTPSGTEAFF.

This clonotype was seen many times. This chain connects TRBV12-3 or TRBV12-4 to TRBJ2-5; 9 bases fit TRBD1. The V segment lost 5 bases and the J segment 4 bases; nucleotides outside the gene matches: 2. This CDR3 comprises 13 residues. The CDR3 nucleotides are TGTGCCAGCAGTCCGGGACAGGGAGAGACCCAGTACTTC. Its protein is CASSPGQGETQYF.

This chain links TRBV6-1 with TRBJ2-3, with TRBD2 matching 8 bases. The CDR3 has 14 residues. The J segment lost 4 bases and the V segment lost 6 bases, leaving 6 bases of the junction unmatched. Germline CDR1 is MNHNS and CDR2 is SASEGT. As DNA, the CDR3 is TGTGCCAGCAGGCCGGGACTAGGTCCAGATACGCAGTATTTT. Its protein is CASRPGLGPDTQYF.

This sequence joins TRBV2 and TRBJ1-2, with D possibly TRBD1 on 5 matching bases. The CDR3 extends over 11 amino acids. Per the germline V gene, CDR1 is SNHLY and CDR2 is FYNNEI. V gave up 9 bases and J gave up 3 bases, with 8 bases separating them. In nucleotides, the CDR3 is TGTGCCAGACAGACAGACTATGGCTACACCTTC. It translates to CARQTDYGYTF.

Ten or more counts support this clonotype. This chain connects TRBV3-1 to TRBJ1-1; no clear D. This CDR3 is 14 amino acids long. Germline V gene lookup returns CDR1 LGHDT and CDR2 YNNKEL (reference sequence). V gave up 5 bases and J gave up 2 bases, with 12 bases separating them. CDR3 DNA sequence: TGTGCCAGCAGCGGATTCCGGGGAAACACTGAAGCTTTCTTT. Protein product: CASSGFRGNTEAFF.

The chain uses TRBV14 and TRBJ2-4; D gene ambiguous. The ends were cut back, 0 bases at V and 8 bases at J, with 11 bases in the middle. Germline V gene sequence: CDR1 SGHDN, CDR2 FVKESK. The CDR3 runs 14 residues. For the CDR3, the DNA is TGTGCCAGCAGCCAAGACACCGTCACGGACATTCAGTACTTC. Amino acids: CASSQDTVTDIQYF.

In its sample, this clonotype was seen many times. This chain links TRBV15 with TRBJ1-5; 7 bases map to TRBD1. Germline V gene lookup returns CDR1 LNHNV and CDR2 YYDKDF (reference sequence). The junction had 11 bases not matched to a gene; V was cut back by 0 bases and J by 3 bases. This CDR3 region has 18 residues. The CDR3 DNA sequence: TGTGCCACCAGCAGAGATGTGGTTATGGGACAGAACAATCAGCCCCAGCATTTT. Protein product: CATSRDVVMGQNNQPQHF.

The genes are TRBV7-3 and TRBJ1-1, with a weak D call TRBD1 (5 bases). Germline CDR1 reads SGHTA; CDR2 reads FQGTGA. Trimming cost V 6 bases and J 0 bases, with 14 bases left between them. This CDR3 spans 15 amino acids. The CDR3 bases are TGTGCCAGCAGGTTATTTGGGGGTATGAACACTGAAGCTTTCTTT. Its translation: CASRLFGGMNTEAFF.

This clonotype showed up many times. This sequence joins TRBV11-2 and TRBJ2-7, with unresolved D. Germline assignment: CDR1 SGHAT and CDR2 FQNNGV. The CDR3 contains 14 residues. Trimming took 7 bases from V and 4 from J, leaving 17 bases between them. In DNA, the CDR3 is TGTGCCAGCATCCCAGATGGAGTCGGATACGAGCAGTACTTC. Amino acids: CASIPDGVGYEQYF.

A few counts support this clonotype. The chain joins TRBV19 to TRBJ1-6; tentative D call: TRBD1 (5 bases). Germline-derived CDR1 and CDR2 are LNHDA and SQIVND (reference sequence). V was trimmed by 5 bases and J by 9 bases, leaving 11 bases between them. The CDR3 contains 13 residues. The CDR3 coding sequence is TGTGCCAGTAGTGGCGGGGGATCTTCACCCCTCCACTTT. Translated: CASSGGGSSPLHF.